This record looks at one TCR beta chain sequence and its context. V lost 7 bases and J lost 0, with 12 bases in between. Per the germline V gene, CDR1 is LNHDA and CDR2 is SQIVND (reference sequence). The CDR3 sequence is 14 residues long. Using immunoSEQ multiplex PCR, the repertoire was profiled, and TCRdb retains in-frame clones only, with some absent. Of some 200,000 clones detected, around 83% appear once; the ten largest clones hold 2.9%. This record belongs to a study of blood T cell repertoires in COVID-19. The clonotype was recovered from a man aged 45-65 years who had recovered from COVID-19. The sample was peripheral blood. This chain links TRBV19 with TRBJ2-5; perhaps TRBD2 as D (6 bases). The CDR3 coding sequence is TGTGCCAGTAACAAGGGCGGGAACCAAGAGACCCAGTACTTC. This gives the protein CASNKGGNQETQYF.